This T cell receptor (beta chain) was sequenced during a study of blood T cell repertoires in COVID-19. The table came from immunoSEQ multiplex PCR; TCRdb's copy has only in-frame clones and leaves some out. The data contain about 70,000 clones, approximately 89% of them seen just once; the ten biggest clones take up 2.5% to 3%. The length of the CDR3 is 14 residues. Germline CDR1 reads ENHRY; CDR2 reads SYGVKD. Germline trimming cut 6 bases from V and 5 bases from J; bases unmatched to any gene: 7. The material sequenced was peripheral blood. The chain carries TRBV10-3 and TRBJ2-5; 9 bases are a match to TRBD1. This clonotype was sampled from a man aged 45-65 years with COVID-19, enrolled during active disease. In DNA form, the CDR3 reads TGTGCCATCAGACAGGGGGCAGGGACGGAGACCCAGTACTTC. It yields the protein CAIRQGAGTETQYF.